The present T cell receptor (beta chain) was sequenced within a study of T cells in Graves' hyperthyroidism and ophthalmopathy. About the research overall: Blood was drawn when the patient was first diagnosed and still untreated. Findings and caveats of the study: Peripheral blood also featured most of the thyroid clonotypes expanded above 0.001.

This clonotype showed up just a few times. Its antigen is still unknown. The V and J ends lost 3 bases and 4 bases respectively, with 6 bases between them. The germline V gene encodes CDR1 WSHSY and CDR2 SAAADI. The CDR3 is made up of 12 amino acids. Lactation, pregnancy, other autoimmune disease or uncontrolled infection led to exclusion of patients. What was amplified from RNA transcripts were TCR beta CDR3 regions. A first-round RT-PCR of the TCR CDR3 used the HTBI primer set. Each CDR3 protein is one row after TCRdb ran MiXCR on the multiplex PCR reads. Among around 520,000 distinct CDR3 sequences, about 14% were seen once, and the ten largest hold about 15%.

Sequenced: blood. The TCR sequence derives from a middle-aged woman with Graves' hyperthyroidism. The chain joins TRBV10-2 to TRBJ1-1, with D perhaps TRBD1 (5 bases). The CDR3 DNA reads as TGCGCCAGCAGTGACCAGGGCACTGAAGCTTTCTTT. Protein: CASSDQGTEAFF.